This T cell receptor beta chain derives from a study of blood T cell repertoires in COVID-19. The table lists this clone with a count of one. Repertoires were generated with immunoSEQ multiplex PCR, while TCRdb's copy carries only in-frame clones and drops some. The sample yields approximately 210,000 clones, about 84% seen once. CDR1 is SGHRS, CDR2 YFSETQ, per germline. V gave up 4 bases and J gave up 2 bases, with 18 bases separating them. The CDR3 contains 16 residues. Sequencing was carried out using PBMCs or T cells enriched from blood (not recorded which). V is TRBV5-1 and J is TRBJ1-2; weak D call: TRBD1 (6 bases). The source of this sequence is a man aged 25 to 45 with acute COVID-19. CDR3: CASSDVYWTANYGYTF. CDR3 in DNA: TGCGCCAGCAGCGACGTTTACTGGACAGCAAACTATGGCTACACCTTC.